These 18 T cell receptor beta chains were all obtained from the same sample, sequenced in a study of T cells after posttransplantation cyclophosphamide. Repertoires were generated with immunoSEQ multiplex PCR, while TCRdb's copy carries only in-frame clones and drops some. The repertoire consists of some 4,500 clones, with around 60% occurring once and the leading ten covering about a sixth. Source material: memory CD8+ T cells sorted from blood. Receptors were obtained from a woman aged 60-70 years in good health, CMV-negative, and a related stem cell transplant donor.

This sequence joins TRBV6-1 and TRBJ1-5, with 7 bases matching TRBD1. Germline V CDR1 and CDR2: MNHNS, SASEGT. After removal of 6 bases from V and 6 bases from J, the junction contained 8 bases not matched to a gene. The CDR3 is made up of 14 amino acids. The CDR3: CASRSTGVGQPQHF. CDR3 nucleotides: TGTGCCAGCAGATCTACAGGGGTGGGTCAGCCCCAGCATTTT.

This clone was counted between two and nine times. The chain employs TRBV27 and TRBJ1-4; 8 bases match TRBD1. The CDR3 has 14 residues. The germline gives CDR1 MNHEY, CDR2 SMNVEV (reference sequence). J lost 7 bases, V lost 6 bases, and 7 bases had no gene match. The CDR3 protein is CASRPGTGIEKLFF. The CDR3 region has the DNA TGTGCCAGCAGACCCGGGACAGGAATTGAAAAACTGTTTTTT.

The V call is TRBV27, the J call TRBJ1-2; D ambiguous. Germline lookup yields CDR1 MNHEY and CDR2 SMNVEV (reference sequence). V gave up 5 bases and J gave up 2 bases, with 12 bases separating them. The CDR3 is made up of 14 amino acids. Here the CDR3 reads CASSPYSLNYGYTF. CDR3 sequence (DNA): TGTGCCAGCAGTCCCTACTCGTTAAACTATGGCTACACCTTC.

This clone was seen only once. The rearrangement joins TRBV12-5 to TRBJ1-1; tentative D call: TRBD1 (6 bases). The CDR3 has 14 amino acids. V was pared by 6 bases and J by 3 bases, with 14 bases between. CDR1 and CDR2 from the germline V gene are LGHNT and FRNRAP. The CDR3 spells CASGPGGGDTEAFF. The CDR3 coding sequence is TGTGCTAGTGGCCCGGGGGGCGGAGACACTGAAGCTTTCTTT.

The chain combines TRBV4-3 with TRBJ1-1; tentative D call: TRBD1 (5 bases). CDR1 and CDR2 from the germline V gene are LGHNA and YSLEER. V lost 7 bases and J 0 bases, leaving 9 bases between the germline ends. This CDR3 is built from 13 residues. The CDR3 protein is CASTRAMNTEAFF. The DNA for the CDR3 is TGCGCCAGCACCAGGGCGATGAACACTGAAGCTTTCTTT.

This sequence joins TRBV2 and TRBJ2-1, with 10 bases that match TRBD1. The CDR3 contains 15 residues. V gave up 6 bases and J gave up 3 bases; unmatched junction bases: 5. CDR1 is SNHLY, CDR2 FYNNEI, per germline. As DNA, the CDR3 is TGTGCCAGCAGGGTGGGACAGGGGATCTACAATGAGCAGTTCTTC. Translating it yields CASRVGQGIYNEQFF.

CDR3 bases: TGTGCCAGCAGTTTTTCGGGGTATGGGGACAGGGTATCGCCCCTCCACTTT. As protein: CASSFSGYGDRVSPLHF. This chain uses TRBV28 with TRBJ1-6; 9 nucleotides match TRBD1. Losses at the gene ends were 3 bases for V and 13 bases for J; bases not matched to a gene: 16. This CDR3 region has 17 residues. Germline V gives CDR1 MDHEN, CDR2 SYDVKM.

The genes are TRBV19 and TRBJ1-5; D gene unclear. V was pared by 5 bases and J by 0 bases, with 2 bases between. The CDR3 runs to 12 residues. Per germline, CDR1 LNHDA and CDR2 SQIVND (reference sequence). The chain's CDR3 is CASSYSNQPQHF. CDR3 coding DNA: TGTGCCAGTAGTTATAGCAATCAGCCCCAGCATTTT.

Regarding this clone: The CDR3 does not close with the conserved phenylalanine or tryptophan, likely indicating a read error. The gene calls are TRBV7-9 and TRBJ1-1; D remains unclear. Trimming removed 6 bases from V and 7 bases from J, with 12 bases in between. The V gene's germline CDR1 is SEHNR and CDR2 FQNEAQ (reference sequence). The CDR3 consists of 12 residues. CDR3 protein: CASSLVSVEAFL. The DNA for the CDR3 is TGTGCCAGCAGTCTTGTCTCTGTTGAAGCTTTCCTT.

This clone appeared a single time. The gene calls are TRBV9 and TRBJ2-7; 9 positions agree with TRBD1. CDR1 is SGDLS, CDR2 YYNGEE, per germline. Trimming removed 4 bases from V and 3 bases from J; junction bases left unmatched: 5. This CDR3 has 14 residues. CDR3 sequence (DNA): TGTGCCAGCAGCTCCCGGGACAGGGACTACGAGCAGTACTTC. Its translation: CASSSRDRDYEQYF.

This chain uses TRBV4-1 with TRBJ2-7; 7 bases fit TRBD2. With 7 bases clipped from V and 0 bases from J, the junction kept 9 bases outside the gene matches. This CDR3 has 15 residues. Per the germline V gene, CDR1 is MGHRA and CDR2 is YSYEKL. CDR3 bases: TGCGCCAGCACTTTCCCCCCGGGGGGCTCCTACGAGCAGTACTTC. It is translated as CASTFPPGGSYEQYF.

In this sample, this clone is medium-sized. The genes are TRBV7-9 and TRBJ1-4, with a possible D match to TRBD1 (6 bases). This CDR3 spans 13 amino acids. The germline V and J ends were trimmed by 1 base and 8 bases, with 8 bases remaining between them. Germline V gene data show CDR1 as SEHNR and CDR2 as FQNEAQ (reference sequence). CDR3: CASSLEGGEKLFF. CDR3 sequence (DNA): TGTGCCAGCAGCTTAGAAGGGGGAGAAAAACTGTTTTTT.

V and J are TRBV28 and TRBJ2-1; tentatively, D is TRBD2 (5 bases). There are 17 residues in the CDR3. The germline CDR1 and CDR2 sequences are MDHEN and SYDVKM. Trimming removed 1 base from V and 4 bases from J, with 17 bases in between. The DNA of the CDR3 is TGTGCCAGCAGTTTATCGGAGCGGAGGAGACTTTACAATGAGCAGTTCTTC. Translated, it gives CASSLSERRRLYNEQFF.

The rearrangement joins TRBV19 to TRBJ1-1, with 11 bases aligning to TRBD1. With V trimmed by 3 bases and J by 3 bases, 3 bases remained unmatched. The CDR3 runs to 15 residues. Germline V gene lookup returns CDR1 LNHDA and CDR2 SQIVND (reference sequence). CDR3 sequence: CASSIRGQGDTEAFF. The CDR3 coding sequence is TGTGCCAGTAGTATTCGGGGACAGGGGGACACTGAAGCTTTCTTT.

J is TRBJ2-7 and V is TRBV2, with 8 positions matching TRBD1. The V segment lost 5 bases and the J segment 0 bases; nucleotides outside the gene matches: 6. The CDR3 spans 15 residues. Germline V gene data show CDR1 as SNHLY and CDR2 as FYNNEI. DNA for the CDR3: TGTGCCAGCAGTATTCGGACAGGGAGCTCCTACGAGCAGTACTTC. The encoded protein is CASSIRTGSSYEQYF. The full variable domain, its missing parts supplied by reference TRBV2 and TRBJ2-7, is EPEVTQTPSHQVTQMGQEVILRCVPISNHLYFYWYRQILGQKVEFLVSFYNNEISEKSEIFDDQFSVERPDGSNFTLKIRSTKLEDSAMYFCASSIRTGSSYEQYFGPGTRLTVT.

V gene TRBV11-3 combines with J gene TRBJ2-1; 9 bases are a match to TRBD2. V lost 5 bases, J lost 9 bases, and 14 bases stayed unmatched. In germline, CDR1 is SGHNT, CDR2 YENEEA. The CDR3 is 16 residues long. The CDR3 here is CASSQDGAGGLGEQFF. The CDR3 DNA sequence: TGTGCCAGCAGCCAAGACGGCGCGGGAGGGCTGGGTGAGCAGTTCTTC.

Judged by abundance, this clone is medium-sized. The chain carries TRBV6-1 and TRBJ2-7; D may be TRBD1 (6 bases). V lost 7 bases and J lost 0, with 10 bases in between. The germline V gene has CDR1 MNHNS and CDR2 SASEGT. This CDR3 has 13 amino acids. The CDR3 DNA reads TGTGCCAGCAACCACAGGGACTCCTACGAGCAGTACTTC. This translates into CASNHRDSYEQYF.

V is TRBV28 and J is TRBJ2-7, with a tentative D call TRBD1 (6 bases). Trimming stripped 5 bases from V and 7 bases from J, with 12 bases between. The CDR3 spans 12 residues. In germline, CDR1 is MDHEN, CDR2 SYDVKM. The CDR3 bases are TGTGCCAGCAGTACAGGGTTTAAAGAGCAGTACTTC. Its translation is CASSTGFKEQYF.